Included here is one TCR beta chain sequence, with context. The data are from a study of blood T cell repertoires in COVID-19. The overall study: PBMCs, B-cell-depleted T cells, or T cells provided the cDNA or gDNA that made up the material.

Looked up from germline, CDR1 is SEHNR and CDR2 is FQNEAQ (reference sequence). The CDR3 is made up of 14 amino acids. Trimming left V 10 bases short and J 1 base short, with 16 bases between. Data came from immunoSEQ multiplex PCR; TCRdb stores just in-frame clones and leaves some out. The repertoire holds about 71,000 clones, more than 75% seen once, with roughly an eighth in the top ten. This clonotype was obtained from a woman older than 75 with acute or convalescent COVID-19. V usage is TRBV7-9 and J usage is TRBJ1-2; a weak D match, TRBD1 (5 bases). Sequencing input: peripheral blood. CDR3 DNA: TGTGCCACTGACGGGGGACTTAATAACTATGGCTACACCTTC. It is translated as CATDGGLNNYGYTF.